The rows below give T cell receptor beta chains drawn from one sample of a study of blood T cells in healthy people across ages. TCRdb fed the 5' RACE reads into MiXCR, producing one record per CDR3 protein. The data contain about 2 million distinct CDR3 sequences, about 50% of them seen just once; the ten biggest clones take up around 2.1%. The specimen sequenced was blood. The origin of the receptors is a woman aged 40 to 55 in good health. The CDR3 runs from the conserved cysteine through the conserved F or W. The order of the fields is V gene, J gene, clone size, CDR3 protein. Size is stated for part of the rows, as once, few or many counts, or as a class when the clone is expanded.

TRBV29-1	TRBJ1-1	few	CSGKSGRWAFF
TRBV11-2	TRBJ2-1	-	CASSLGKGQGHNEQFF
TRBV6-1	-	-	CASSPLAAGGISNEQYF
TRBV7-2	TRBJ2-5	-	CASSYDRGVQETQYF
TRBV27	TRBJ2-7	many	CASSFGPSQGEQYF
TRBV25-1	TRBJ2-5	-	CASSDPYQETQYF
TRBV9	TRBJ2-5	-	CASSVGRQGLETQYF
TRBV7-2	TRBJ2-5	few	CASSLLSVYQETQYF
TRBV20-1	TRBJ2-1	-	CSARQQGAAYNEQFF
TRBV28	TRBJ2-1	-	CASHLRGRRNEQFF
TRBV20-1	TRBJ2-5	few	CSAQETDRFQETQYF
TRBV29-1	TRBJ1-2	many	CSVEESVGYTF
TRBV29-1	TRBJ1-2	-	CSVGGFYGYTF
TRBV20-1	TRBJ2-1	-	CSARDLAGGVEQFF
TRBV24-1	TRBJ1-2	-	CATSDPDRGGYGYTF
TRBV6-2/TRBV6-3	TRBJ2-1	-	CASSFVPQERPSYEQFF
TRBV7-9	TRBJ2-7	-	CASSVIGGNEQYF
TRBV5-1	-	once	CASSSDHPSYNEQYF
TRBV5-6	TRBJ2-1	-	CASSLGPRLAGGAEQFF
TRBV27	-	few	CASSLSQAWRTGVYEQYF
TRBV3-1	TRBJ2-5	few	CASSPLGVGETQYF
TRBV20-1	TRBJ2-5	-	CSAPRTRETQYF
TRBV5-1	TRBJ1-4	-	CASSLAAGFNEKLFF
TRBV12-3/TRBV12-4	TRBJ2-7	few	CASSLASPGYEQYF
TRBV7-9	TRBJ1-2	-	CASSQDHNYGYTF
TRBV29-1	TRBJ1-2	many	CSGTGPNYGYTF
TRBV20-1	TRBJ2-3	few	CSARDPGLASTDTQYF
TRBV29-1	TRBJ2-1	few	CSVHRWSGGSNEQFF
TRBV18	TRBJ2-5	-	CASSPDRDQPYF
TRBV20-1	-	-	CSARGLAGTEQYF
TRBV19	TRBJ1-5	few	CASSTQGNSNQPQHF
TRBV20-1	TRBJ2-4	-	CSAPHSGQLTKNIQYF
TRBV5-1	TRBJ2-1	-	CASSLGGLAGVDEQFF
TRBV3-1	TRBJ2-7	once	CASSLRALDRGTPYEQYF
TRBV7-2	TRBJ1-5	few	CASSSGVNSNQPQHF
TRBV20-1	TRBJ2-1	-	CSARPPGLVSNEQFF
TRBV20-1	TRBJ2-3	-	CSARTSGNTDTQYF
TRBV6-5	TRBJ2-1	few	CASRTGIAEQFF
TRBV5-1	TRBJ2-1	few	CASSLFPPEQFF
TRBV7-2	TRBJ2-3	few	CASSSSGGAWDTQYF
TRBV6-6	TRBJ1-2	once	CASSYRRQGAGGYTF
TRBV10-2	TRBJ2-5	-	CATAWGGGIQETQYF
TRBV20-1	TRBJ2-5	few	CSASPPVQETQYF
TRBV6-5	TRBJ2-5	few	CASSSYETGGETQYF
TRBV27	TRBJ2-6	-	CASSLADRAYGANVLTF
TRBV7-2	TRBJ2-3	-	CASSVTGIDTQYF
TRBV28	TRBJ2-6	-	CASSLGQRGGVGISGANVLTF
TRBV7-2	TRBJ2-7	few	CASSPGAHLYEQYF
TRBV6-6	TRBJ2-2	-	CASSYGGWDTGELFF
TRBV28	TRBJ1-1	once	CASRPAGTGFGNTEAFF
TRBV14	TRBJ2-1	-	CASSPLGGFYNEQFF
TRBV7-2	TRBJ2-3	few	CASSSSGGAPPDTQYF
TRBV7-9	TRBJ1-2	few	CASSIRTGADGYTF
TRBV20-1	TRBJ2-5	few	CSAQGLPYQETQYF
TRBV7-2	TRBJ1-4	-	CASRPPGQPNEKLFF
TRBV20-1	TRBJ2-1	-	CSGTGGRNNEQFF